The rows below give T cell receptor beta chains drawn from one sample of a study of T cells after posttransplantation cyclophosphamide. Repertoires were generated with immunoSEQ multiplex PCR, while TCRdb's copy carries only in-frame clones and drops some. The data show about 4,500 clones, approximately 57% seen once. Sample: memory CD8+ T cells sorted from blood. Every receptor here comes from a woman aged 60-75 years in good health, CMV-negative, and a related stem cell transplant donor. The CDR3 runs from the conserved cysteine through the conserved F or W. Fields, in order: V gene, D gene, J gene, clone size, CDR3 DNA, CDR3 protein. A D gene is named only where the DNA matches it firmly. Not every row has a clone size; where given, it reads once, few, many or a size class.

TRBV27,-,TRBJ2-1,-,TGTGCCAGCAACCCCTTACCCGGGACCTACAATGAGCAGTTCTTC,CASNPLPGTYNEQFF
TRBV7-9,TRBD2,TRBJ2-1,once,TGTGCCAGCAGCTCCCCCGGGACTACCAATGAGCAGTTCTTC,CASSSPGTTNEQFF
TRBV7-9,-,TRBJ1-1,-,TGTGCCAGCAGCTTAGCACTGGGAGTGACTGAAGCTTTCTTT,CASSLALGVTEAFF
TRBV7-9,-,TRBJ2-1,-,TGTGCCAGTCATTACAATGAGCAGTTCTTC,CASHYNEQFF
TRBV7-9,-,TRBJ1-1,few,TGTGCCAGCAGTCGTGACTTTGGCACTGAAGCTTTCTTT,CASSRDFGTEAFF
TRBV27,TRBD1,TRBJ2-6,-,TGTGCCAGCGGCGGGACAGGGGGATCTGGGGCCAACGTCCTGACTTTC,CASGGTGGSGANVLTF
TRBV4-3,-,TRBJ2-7,-,TGCGCCAGCAGCCAAGATCCGGGGGTTTACGAGCAGTACTTC,CASSQDPGVYEQYF
TRBV7-2,-,TRBJ2-7,-,TGTGCCAGCAGCATCTCTCGGGGGGCTCGGTACGAGCAGTACTTC,CASSISRGARYEQYF
TRBV27,-,TRBJ1-5,few,TGTGCCAGCAGTGAAAGGGGATACAATCGGCCCCAGCATTTT,CASSERGYNRPQHF
TRBV9,-,TRBJ2-7,-,TGTGCCAGCAGCCCGGCGGGGACGGGCGGCGACGAGCAGTACTTC,CASSPAGTGGDEQYF
TRBV4-1,TRBD2,TRBJ2-7,-,TGCGCCAGCAGCCAAGATCATTGGGAGGGAAACTACGAGCAGTACTTC,CASSQDHWEGNYEQYF
TRBV18,TRBD2,TRBJ2-7,-,TGTGCCAGCTCACCCCGGGGTAGCGGGAGTTATGAGCAGTACTTC,CASSPRGSGSYEQYF
TRBV12-1,-,TRBJ2-5,-,TGTGCCAGCAGCCTGGCCACTAGGTCTCAGGAGACCCAGTACTTC,CASSLATRSQETQYF
TRBV7-3,TRBD2,TRBJ2-1,-,TGTGCCAGCAGCTCTACTAGCGGGGGGGCGCATGAGCAGTTCTTC,CASSSTSGGAHEQFF
TRBV27,-,TRBJ2-3,-,TGTGCCAGCGGCGGGGGCTTTTTCACAGATACGCAGTATTTT,CASGGGFFTDTQYF
TRBV18,TRBD2,TRBJ2-2,-,TGTGCCAGCTCACAGATGACTAGCGGGACGAACACCGGGGAGCTGTTTTTT,CASSQMTSGTNTGELFF
TRBV15,-,TRBJ1-5,-,TGTGCCACCAGCAGAGATCCGTTACAAGGAGACGGTCAGCCCCAGCATTTT,CATSRDPLQGDGQPQHF
TRBV9,-,TRBJ1-1,-,TGTGCCAGCAGCGAACTCCGGGTCCCTGAAGCTTTCTTT,CASSELRVPEAFF
TRBV11-2,-,TRBJ1-2,-,TGTGCCAGCAGGCTTGGGCTGGGGGCGTTCTATGGCTACACCTTC,CASRLGLGAFYGYTF
TRBV7-9,-,TRBJ1-1,medium-sized,TGTGCCAGCAGCTCCCGGCAGGAGGGTGAAGCTTTCTTT,CASSSRQEGEAFF
TRBV4-1,-,TRBJ1-4,-,TGCGCCAGCAGCCCAGGGTTCGATAATGAAAAACTGTTTTTT,CASSPGFDNEKLFF
TRBV27,-,TRBJ1-5,-,TGTGCCAGCAGTTTAATCGGTCAGCCCCAGCATTTT,CASSLIGQPQHF
TRBV7-9,-,TRBJ2-7,-,TGTGCCAGCAGCTCCGGGGAGTTCTCCTACGAGCAGTACTTC,CASSSGEFSYEQYF
TRBV15,-,TRBJ1-4,-,TGTGCCACCAGCACCTTTGACAGTCTTAATGAAAAACTGTTTTTT,CATSTFDSLNEKLFF
TRBV4-3,TRBD2,TRBJ2-1,-,TGCGCCAGCAGCCAAGTCTCCCCTAGCGGGGCCTACAATGAGCAGTTCTTC,CASSQVSPSGAYNEQFF
TRBV4-1,-,TRBJ2-2,few,TGCGCCAGCAGCCCATCTAGCACCGGGGAGCTGTTTTTT,CASSPSSTGELFF
TRBV5-1,TRBD2,TRBJ2-7,few,TGCGCCAGCAGCCCTGGACTAGCGGGAGGGGGGGGCGAGCAGTACTTC,CASSPGLAGGGGEQYF
TRBV7-9,TRBD1,TRBJ1-6,-,TGTGCCAGCAGCACCGGGACAGGGGTGTCACCCCTCCACTTT,CASSTGTGVSPLHF